This TCR beta chain comes out of a study of monozygotic twins with cystic fibrosis (TCRdb year 2021). Turning to the overall study: Barcoded libraries were made from about 3 micrograms of fragmented DNA using approximately 15 PCR cycles. Data for three of the twin pairs had been reported earlier in a different context. On the day blood was drawn, the twins' weight-for-height and FEVPerc (FEV1 disease centile) were ranked against those of the 800 to 1,100 cohort participants. To assess genetic influence on V and J gene usage, the study compared TCR beta repertoires within and across 16 monozygotic twin pairs with cystic fibrosis. Ten female and six male twin pairs, aged about 2.0 to 36.4 years (median about 10 years) and mostly children and adolescents, were included in the cohort. The full study reports these points: Monozygotic CF twin pairs shared significantly more nucleotide-identical clonotypes within each pair than unrelated CF individuals shared with one another (P = 0.000026, Mann-Whitney). The cohort was small, and no association was found between shared CDR3 numbers and age, concordance or disease severity. The greatest similarity to the co-twin was observed for V gene usage in 13 of 16 pairs and for J usage in 8 of 16 pairs, which suggested genetic constraints. Simpson clonality was generally low (median 0.0095), which suggests a naive-dominated repertoire, and clonality was higher in the most severely affected patients.

The twin pairs came from the European Cystic Fibrosis Twin and Sibling Study Cohort, which recruited patients from about 160 CF clinics across 14 European countries. Both zygosity and CFTR genotype were checked in-house, and zygosity was tested with multiplex PCR across nine short tandem repeat loci. Peripheral blood was sampled from each twin, with clinical parameters recorded on the day of blood sampling. Genomic DNA was isolated from peripheral blood cells with phenol/chloroform and kept in TE buffer at 4 degrees C. This clone showed up just once. Its antigen has not been determined. An end of the junction differs from the germline gene, which may be a read error. TCR beta CDR3 regions were amplified by multiplex PCR using the immunoSEQ immune profiling system, following the manufacturer's instructions. An Illumina NextSeq system was used to carry out the sequencing. Regarding the original processing steps: The immunoSEQ Analyzer platform handled processing of the sequence data, and clonality was calculated by taking the square root of Simpson's index of productive rearrangements. Jensen-Shannon distance served as the measure of similarity in V and J usage, while OLGA was used to compute CDR3 generation probabilities. Shared CDR3 sequences were searched in the immuneACCESS database (August 2020) and in VDJdb (December 2020). The source is immuneACCESS, and TCRdb retained only in-frame sequences with V and J called. Part of the clones is not carried over; for the studies checked, unresolved V genes explain less than half of this, and the remainder is unexplained. V, J and clone size are those of that table, while D and trimming were read from the DNA. The sample contains roughly 32,000 clones, 90% to 98% of them found a single time. The ten largest clonotypes hold 0.15% to 0.2% of the sample.

As encoded in the germline V gene, CDR1 is SGHDT while CDR2 is YYEEEE. The CDR3 has 12 amino acids, counting the end cysteine and phenylalanine. CDR3 DNA is the only sequence kept; it has 36 bases, read in frame from the first base. The receptor comes from a girl aged 2 to 10 with cystic fibrosis. Sequenced material: blood. The chain is made from TRBV5-6 and TRBJ2-7; tentative D gene TRBD1, with 5 bases matching. The DNA sequence follows: TGTGCCAGCAGCTTGGTCGGGCAGGGTCCTTTCTTC. Its coded protein is CASSLVGQGPFF.